The next 4 T cell receptor beta chains were all read from a single sample in a study of T cell responses to AZD1222 COVID-19 vaccine (dated by TCRdb to about 2021). In the paper's terms, the time point label means: baseline before first vaccination. The treatment or condition label for this specimen denotes: meningococcal conjugate vaccine given as trial control. Preparation of the library involved the immunoSEQ multiplex PCR assay. TCRdb obtained this table from immuneACCESS and retained in-frame rearrangements with V and J assigned. These tables miss some clones; where compared with another copy, unresolved V genes account for less than half of the shortfall, and the remainder is unexplained. In this sample the table shows some 150,000 clones, approximately 85% of which occur a single time. The ten biggest clones cover 4.1% of the sample. Here the sequenced sample was peripheral blood, taken on day 0 of MenACWY control vaccination. The receptors derive from an adult in good health.

V is TRBV9 and J is TRBJ1-3; D unresolved. Germline-derived CDR1 and CDR2 are SGDLS and YYNGEE. The ends were cut back, 0 bases at V and 0 bases at J, with 7 bases in the middle. This CDR3 comprises 15 residues. CDR3 sequence: CASSVGHSSGNTIYF. The CDR3, as DNA: TGTGCCAGCAGCGTAGGCCACAGCTCTGGAAACACCATATATTTT.

This chain connects TRBV10-3 to TRBJ1-1, with D perhaps TRBD1 (6 bases). The V gene's germline CDR1 is ENHRY and CDR2 SYGVKD. The length of the CDR3 is 13 residues. Trimming cost V 11 bases and J 3 bases, with 16 bases left between them. The CDR3 loop is CAVKQGFDTEAFF. CDR3 DNA sequence: TGTGCCGTCAAACAGGGATTCGACACTGAAGCTTTCTTT.

This clone was seen only once. The chain joins TRBV6-5 to TRBJ2-7, with 8 nucleotides matching TRBD2. With 8 bases clipped from V and 4 bases from J, the junction kept 10 bases outside the gene matches. CDR3 length: 14 amino acids. Germline V gene data show CDR1 as MNHEY and CDR2 as SVGAGI. The CDR3 bases are TGTGCCAGCGTTCAGACGGGGGGGCTGTACGAGCAGTACTTC. As protein: CASVQTGGLYEQYF.

J is TRBJ1-2 and V is TRBV3-1 (or the pseudogene TRBV3-2), with D unresolved. CDR1 LGHDT and CDR2 YNNKEL come from the germline V gene (reference sequence). This CDR3 is built from 14 residues. Deletions cut 2 bases from V and 4 bases from J, with 11 bases between. For the CDR3, the DNA is TGTGCCAGCAGCCAAAAGGCAGCCACCTATGGCTACACCTTC. This translates into CASSQKAATYGYTF.